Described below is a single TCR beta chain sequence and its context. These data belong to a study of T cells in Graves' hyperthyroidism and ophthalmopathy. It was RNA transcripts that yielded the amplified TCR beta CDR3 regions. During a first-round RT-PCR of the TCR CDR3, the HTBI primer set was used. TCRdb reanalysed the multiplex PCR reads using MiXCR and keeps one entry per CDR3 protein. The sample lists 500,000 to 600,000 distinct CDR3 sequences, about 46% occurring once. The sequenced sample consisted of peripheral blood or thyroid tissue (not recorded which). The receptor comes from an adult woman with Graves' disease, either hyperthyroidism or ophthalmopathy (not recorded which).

The CDR3 nucleotides are TGTGCCAGCAACATTCCTCCCAAGGGAGAGTTTGAGAAGTCCCCGAATGGCTACACCTTC. Encoded protein: CASNIPPKGEFEKSPNGYTF. The chain combines TRBV7-2 with TRBJ1-2, with D unclear. From germline, CDR1 is SGHTA and CDR2 FQGNSA. V was trimmed by 7 bases and J by 6 bases, leaving 36 bases between them. The length of the CDR3 is 20 residues.